One and the same sample provided the 24 T cell receptor beta chains below, sequenced in a study of cytomegalovirus exposure and HLA in healthy donors. Use of 60 Vbeta and 13 Jbeta primers characterized the PCR. Produced via immunoSEQ multiplex PCR; TCRdb's table is partial and in-frame only. Among 95,000 to 150,000 clones listed, about three quarters were seen once. Sequencing was performed on PBMCs. The receptors stem from a woman aged 40 to 55 in good health and CMV-seropositive.

The gene calls are TRBV11-2 and TRBJ2-7; 13 bases map to TRBD2. The CDR3 covers 16 residues. After removal of 5 bases from V and 5 bases from J, the junction contained 9 bases not matched to a gene. Germline CDR1 SGHAT, CDR2 FQNNGV. CDR3: CASSPAGLAGVDEQYF. CDR3 nucleotide sequence: TGTGCCAGCAGCCCGGCAGGACTAGCGGGAGTCGACGAGCAGTACTTC.

The chain combines TRBV6-5 with TRBJ1-2; D might be TRBD1 (5 bases). CDR1 MNHEY and CDR2 SVGAGI come from the germline V gene. The CDR3 has 14 amino acids. Trimming cost V 6 bases and J 5 bases, with 16 bases left between them. The CDR3 DNA is TGTGCCAGCAGACGGGAGGGGCGGGGATATGGCTACACCTTC. Protein: CASRREGRGYGYTF.

The chain carries TRBV5-1 and TRBJ1-6, with D possibly being TRBD1 (5 bases). Deletions cut 0 bases from V and 10 bases from J, with 14 bases between. The germline gives CDR1 SGHRS, CDR2 YFSETQ. This CDR3 is built from 15 residues. In nucleotides, the CDR3 is TGCGCCAGCAGCTTGGGTGGGCAGGGTAGCTCACCCCTCCACTTT. This translates into CASSLGGQGSSPLHF.

This clone was seen a handful of times. The chain links TRBV10-2 to TRBJ1-6; D is ambiguous. There are 17 residues in the CDR3. Germline loops: CDR1 WSHSY, CDR2 SAAADI. The V gene lost 4 bases and the J gene lost 0 bases, with 13 bases spanning the gap. CDR3: CASSVLDSSSYNSPLHF. DNA for the CDR3: TGCGCCAGCAGTGTTCTGGACTCCAGCTCCTATAATTCACCCCTCCACTTT.

The J gene is TRBJ1-3, the V gene TRBV14; weak D call: TRBD1 (6 bases). The CDR3 covers 14 residues. From germline, CDR1 is SGHDN and CDR2 FVKESK. The V gene lost 4 bases and the J gene lost 4 bases, with 11 bases spanning the gap. The CDR3 region has the DNA TGTGCCAGCAGCCCGGACAGCACAGGAAACACCATATATTTT. Amino acid sequence: CASSPDSTGNTIYF.

V and J are TRBV25-1 and TRBJ2-2; D possibly corresponds to TRBD1 (6 bases). V lost 2 bases, J lost 6 bases, and 7 bases lay in between. The length of the CDR3 is 13 residues. Germline CDR1 reads MGHDK; CDR2 reads SYGVNS. The CDR3 bases are TGTGCCAGCAGTGAAGAGGGGGCCGGGGAGCTGTTTTTT. Translating gives CASSEEGAGELFF.

The CDR3: CASTPGGGLNTEAFF. The CDR3 DNA reads TGCGCCAGTACACCGGGTGGTGGTTTGAACACTGAAGCTTTCTTT. The chain combines TRBV5-1 with TRBJ1-1; D remains unclear. V was pared by 8 bases and J by 0 bases, with 17 bases between. Germline values: CDR1 SGHRS, CDR2 YFSETQ. This CDR3 has 15 residues.

This clone qualifies as medium-sized. V and J are TRBV25-1 and TRBJ2-3; 9 bases line up with TRBD2. In germline, CDR1 is MGHDK, CDR2 SYGVNS. Unmatched junction bases numbered 5, after V lost 11 bases and J lost 5 bases. This CDR3 contains 12 residues. In DNA, the CDR3 is TGTGCCCAGCGGGAGGCCGGAGATACGCAGTATTTT. Translating gives CAQREAGDTQYF.

This rearrangement joins TRBV6-4 to TRBJ2-3; D perhaps matches TRBD1 (7 bases). The V gene lost 0 bases and the J gene lost 6 bases, with 13 bases spanning the gap. Germline V CDR1 and CDR2: MRHNA, SNTAGT. The CDR3 spans 15 residues. The DNA of the CDR3 is TGTGCCAGCAGTGACTCTCAGGGGGGCGCGGATACGCAGTATTTT. It is translated as CASSDSQGGADTQYF.

This chain connects TRBV13 to TRBJ2-5, with 14 positions matching TRBD2. In germline, CDR1 is PRHDT, CDR2 FYEKMQ (reference sequence). With V trimmed by 5 bases and J by 5 bases, 7 bases remained unmatched. CDR3 size: 16 residues. CDR3 amino acids: CASSARLAGGYETQYF. CDR3 coding DNA: TGTGCCAGCAGCGCGAGACTAGCGGGGGGGTATGAGACCCAGTACTTC.

This clone was seen only a few times. The chain couples TRBV9 to TRBJ1-2; TRBD1 matches 11 bases. Trimming cost V 3 bases and J 3 bases; bases outside gene matches: 7. The CDR3 runs to 16 residues. The V gene's germline CDR1 is SGDLS and CDR2 YYNGEE. CDR3: CASSAWDRGADYGYTF. The CDR3 bases are TGTGCCAGCAGCGCGTGGGACAGGGGGGCGGACTATGGCTACACCTTC.

This clone has a single count. The V call is TRBV2, the J call TRBJ2-1; 7 bases are shared with TRBD2. CDR1 is SNHLY and CDR2 is FYNNEI in the germline V gene. After removal of 4 bases from V and 0 bases from J, the junction contained 3 bases not matched to a gene. This CDR3 has 15 amino acids. For the CDR3, the DNA is TGTGCCAGCAGTGGGTTAGCGGGCTCCTACAATGAGCAGTTCTTC. This translates into CASSGLAGSYNEQFF.

The V call is TRBV7-9, the J call TRBJ2-1; possible D gene TRBD2, 6 bases. Trimming took 10 bases from V and 2 from J, leaving 15 bases between them. The CDR3 is 14 residues long. The germline V gene encodes CDR1 SEHNR and CDR2 FQNEAQ (reference sequence). In nucleotides, the CDR3 is TGTGCCATCCGGTTTAGCGGCACCTACAATGAGCAGTTCTTC. This encodes CAIRFSGTYNEQFF.

The chain is built from TRBV4-2 and TRBJ1-6; no clear D. CDR3 length: 16 amino acids. Germline CDR1 and CDR2: LGHNA and YNFKEQ. V lost 0 bases, J lost 0 bases, and 6 bases lay in between. CDR3: CASSQELSSYNSPLHF. The CDR3 nucleotides read TGTGCCAGCAGCCAAGAGCTGAGCTCCTATAATTCACCCCTCCACTTT.

The rearrangement joins TRBV6-1 to TRBJ2-2; D is perhaps TRBD1 (6 bases). CDR3 length: 17 residues. In germline, CDR1 is MNHNS, CDR2 SASEGT. Between the trimmed V and J ends, which lost 0 bases and 3 bases, there was a span of 14 bases. The CDR3 DNA sequence: TGTGCCAGCAGTGAAGCGTGGGTGAAGGGGGACACCGGGGAGCTGTTTTTT. This gives the protein CASSEAWVKGDTGELFF.

J is TRBJ1-2 and V is TRBV19; D is unresolved. The CDR3 is 13 residues long. V lost 3 bases and J lost 2, with 7 bases in between. CDR1 is LNHDA and CDR2 is SQIVND in the germline V gene (reference sequence). The CDR3 reads CASSILENYGYTF. CDR3 coding DNA: TGTGCCAGTAGTATTCTGGAGAACTATGGCTACACCTTC.

The rearrangement links TRBV19 to TRBJ2-7; 7 bases align to TRBD1. J lost 1 base, V lost 7 bases, and 10 bases had no gene match. The CDR3 has 15 residues. CDR1 LNHDA and CDR2 SQIVND come from the germline V gene (reference sequence). The CDR3 region has the DNA TGTGCCAGTACCGACGGGACAGCGAGTTCCTACGAGCAGTACTTC. Amino acids: CASTDGTASSYEQYF. Full variable domain (missing parts from reference TRBV19 and TRBJ2-7): DGGITQSPKYLFRKEGQNVTLSCEQNLNHDAMYWYRQDPGQGLRLIYYSQIVNDFQKGDIAEGYSVSREKKESFPLTVTSAQKNPTAFYLCASTDGTASSYEQYFGPGTRLTVT.

The genes are TRBV29-1 and TRBJ1-1; 12 bases fit TRBD1. V was pared by 6 bases and J by 2 bases, with 10 bases of the junction left unmatched. Germline V gene sequence: CDR1 SQVTM, CDR2 ANQGSEA. The CDR3 covers 16 residues. CDR3 protein: CSVGGGQGASNTEAFF. The CDR3 nucleotides read TGCAGCGTCGGCGGGGGACAGGGGGCGAGCAACACTGAAGCTTTCTTT.

The chain links TRBV2 to TRBJ1-1, with unresolved D. The ends were cut back, 10 bases at V and 0 bases at J, with 12 bases in the middle. The CDR3 runs to 13 residues. Per germline, CDR1 SNHLY and CDR2 FYNNEI. CDR3: CATLWELNTEAFF. The CDR3 DNA sequence: TGTGCCACCTTGTGGGAGCTGAACACTGAAGCTTTCTTT.

V usage is TRBV6-1 and J usage is TRBJ2-7, with TRBD2 matching 13 bases. V dropped 2 bases and J dropped 5; count of bases not matched to a gene: 3. The CDR3 length is 15 residues. Germline V gene sequence: CDR1 MNHNS, CDR2 SASEGT. The CDR3 is CASSESGLAGDEQYF. The CDR3 nucleotides read TGTGCCAGCAGTGAATCCGGACTAGCGGGAGACGAGCAGTACTTC.

J is TRBJ2-7 and V is TRBV7-2; the match to TRBD2 covers 9 bases. CDR3 length equals 15 residues. J was trimmed by 3 bases and V by 5 bases; bases with no gene match: 8. Germline V gives CDR1 SGHTA, CDR2 FQGNSA. The DNA of the CDR3 is TGTGCCAGCAGCAAGGGACTAGCCAGAGGCTACGAGCAGTACTTC. Translation gives CASSKGLARGYEQYF.

This clone showed up just once. The chain recombines TRBV10-3 with TRBJ1-2, with D possibly matching TRBD1 (5 bases). CDR1 and CDR2 from the germline V gene are ENHRY and SYGVKD. This CDR3 region has 13 residues. The germline V and J ends were trimmed by 2 bases and 6 bases, with 10 bases remaining between them. CDR3 sequence reads: CAISENRPNGYTF. CDR3 DNA sequence: TGTGCCATCAGTGAGAACAGGCCGAATGGCTACACCTTC.

The chain employs TRBV6-5 and TRBJ2-3, with 7 bases matching TRBD2. Germline V gene data show CDR1 as MNHEY and CDR2 as SVGAGI. V dropped 5 bases and J dropped 1; count of bases not matched to a gene: 6. The CDR3 has 15 amino acids. The CDR3 spells CASSPIAGRTDTQYF. In DNA, the CDR3 is TGTGCCAGCAGTCCAATAGCGGGTCGCACAGATACGCAGTATTTT.

The chain recombines TRBV2 with TRBJ1-5; 11 bases agree with TRBD1. The CDR3 spans 15 residues. The V and J ends lost 7 bases and 3 bases, in that order; junction bases with no gene match: 5. Germline CDR1 and CDR2: SNHLY and FYNNEI. CDR3 sequence reads: CASTGTGGDNQPQHF. The DNA of the CDR3 is TGTGCCAGCACCGGGACAGGGGGTGACAATCAGCCCCAGCATTTT.